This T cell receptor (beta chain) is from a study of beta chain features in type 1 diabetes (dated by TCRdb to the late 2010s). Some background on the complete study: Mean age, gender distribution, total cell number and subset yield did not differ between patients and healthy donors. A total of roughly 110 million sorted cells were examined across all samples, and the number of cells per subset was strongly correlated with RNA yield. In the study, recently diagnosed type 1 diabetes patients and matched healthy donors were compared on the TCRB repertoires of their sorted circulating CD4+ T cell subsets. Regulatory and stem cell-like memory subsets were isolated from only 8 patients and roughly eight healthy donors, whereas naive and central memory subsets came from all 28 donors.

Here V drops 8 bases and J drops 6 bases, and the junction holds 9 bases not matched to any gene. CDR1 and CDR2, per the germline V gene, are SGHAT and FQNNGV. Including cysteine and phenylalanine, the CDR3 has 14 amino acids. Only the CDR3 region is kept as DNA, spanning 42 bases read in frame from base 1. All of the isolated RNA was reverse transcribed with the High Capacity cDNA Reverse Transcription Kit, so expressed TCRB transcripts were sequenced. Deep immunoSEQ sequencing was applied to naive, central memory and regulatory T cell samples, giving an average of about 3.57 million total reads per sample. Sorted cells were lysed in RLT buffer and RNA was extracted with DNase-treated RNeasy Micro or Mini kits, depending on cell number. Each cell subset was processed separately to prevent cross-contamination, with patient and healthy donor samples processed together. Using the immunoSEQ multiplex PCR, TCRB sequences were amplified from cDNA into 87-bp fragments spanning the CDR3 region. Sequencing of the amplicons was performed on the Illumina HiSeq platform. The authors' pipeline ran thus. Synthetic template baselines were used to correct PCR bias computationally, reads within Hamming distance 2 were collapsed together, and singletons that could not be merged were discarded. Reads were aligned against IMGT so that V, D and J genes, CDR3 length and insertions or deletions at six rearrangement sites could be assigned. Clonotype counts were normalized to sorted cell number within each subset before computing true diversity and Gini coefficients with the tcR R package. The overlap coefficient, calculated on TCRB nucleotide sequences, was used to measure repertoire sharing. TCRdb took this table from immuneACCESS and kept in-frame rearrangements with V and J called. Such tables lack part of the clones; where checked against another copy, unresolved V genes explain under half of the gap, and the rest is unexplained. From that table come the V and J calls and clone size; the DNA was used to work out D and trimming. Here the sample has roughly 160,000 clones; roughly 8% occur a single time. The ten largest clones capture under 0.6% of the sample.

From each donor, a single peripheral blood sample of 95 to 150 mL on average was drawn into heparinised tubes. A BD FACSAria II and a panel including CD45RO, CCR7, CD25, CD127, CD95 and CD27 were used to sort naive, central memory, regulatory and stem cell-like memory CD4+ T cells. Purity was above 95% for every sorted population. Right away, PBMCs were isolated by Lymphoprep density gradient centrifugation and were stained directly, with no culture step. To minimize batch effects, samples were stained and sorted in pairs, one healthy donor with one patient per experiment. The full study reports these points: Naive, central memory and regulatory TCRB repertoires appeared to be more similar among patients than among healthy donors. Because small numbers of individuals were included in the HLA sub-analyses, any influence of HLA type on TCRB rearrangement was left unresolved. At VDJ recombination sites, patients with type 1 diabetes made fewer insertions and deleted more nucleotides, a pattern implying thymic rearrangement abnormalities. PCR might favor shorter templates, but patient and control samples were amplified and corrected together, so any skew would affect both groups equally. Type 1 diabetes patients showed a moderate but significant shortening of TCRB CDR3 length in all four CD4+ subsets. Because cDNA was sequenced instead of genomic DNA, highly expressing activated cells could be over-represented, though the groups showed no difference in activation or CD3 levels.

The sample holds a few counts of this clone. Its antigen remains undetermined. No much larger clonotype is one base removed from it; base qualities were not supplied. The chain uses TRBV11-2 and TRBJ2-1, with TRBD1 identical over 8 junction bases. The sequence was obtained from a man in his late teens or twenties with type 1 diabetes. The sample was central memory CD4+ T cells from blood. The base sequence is TGTGCCAGCGGTCGGACAGGGTCCGCCAATGAGCAGTTCTTC. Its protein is CASGRTGSANEQFF. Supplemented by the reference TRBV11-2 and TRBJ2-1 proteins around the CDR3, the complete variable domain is EAGVAQSPRYKIIEKRQSVAFWCNPISGHATLYWYQQILGQGPKLLIQFQNNGVVDDSQLPKDRFSAERLKGVDSTLKIQPAKLEDSAVYLCASGRTGSANEQFFGPGTRLTVL.